What follows is one T cell receptor (beta chain) and its context. Data came from immunoSEQ multiplex PCR; TCRdb stores just in-frame clones and leaves some out. The table lists approximately 150,000 clones, roughly 80% of them singletons. The data stem from a study of blood T cell repertoires in COVID-19. Turning to the study itself: The United States, Italy and Spain provided the acute and convalescent COVID-19 samples.

CDR1 and CDR2 (germline): SGHNT, YYREEE (reference sequence). J gave up 4 bases and V 4 bases, and 2 bases lay outside the gene matches. The CDR3 has 13 residues. Sequenced material: peripheral blood. J is TRBJ1-3 and V is TRBV5-4, with TRBD1 identical over 7 bases. This sequence originates from a woman of 80 years or more with acute or convalescent COVID-19. CDR3 region: CASSRDRGNTIYF. DNA for the CDR3: TGTGCCAGCAGCCGGGACAGAGGAAACACCATATATTTT. The full variable domain, rest sourced from reference TRBV5-4 and TRBJ1-3, is ETGVTQSPTHLIKTRGQQVTLRCSSQSGHNTVSWYQQALGQGPQFIFQYYREEENGRGNFPPRFSGLQFPNYSSELNVNALELDDSALYLCASSRDRGNTIYFGEGSWLTVV.